This T cell receptor (beta chain) was found in a study of cytomegalovirus exposure and HLA in healthy donors (dated by TCRdb to the late 2010s). Looking at the study overall: An earlier analysis of roughly 570 of the donors reported 250 to 300 Gb of sequence data and about 120 million unique TCR beta sequences obtained from 150 million to 200 million T cells. Alongside the repertoire data, information on donor age, sex, ethnicity and CMV serostatus was compiled. Class I and class II HLA loci were covered by the typing at four-digit resolution. A later genetic analysis took genome-wide SNP genotypes for about 60% of the roughly 670 donors and used that subset as a discovery cohort. The study profiled the T cell repertoires of under 850 subjects by immunosequencing and related them to cytomegalovirus serostatus. A separate validation cohort of over 95 different subjects was used in addition to the approximately 670-subject first cohort. Typing coverage varied by locus: roughly 629-640 donors for A, B, C, DRB1 and DQB1; approximately 520 for DQA1; approximately 610 for DPA1; approximately 470 for DPB1. An early release covering roughly 640 HLA-typed donors comprised 250 to 350 gigabases of sequencing data and tens of millions of unique TCR sequences. Among some 400 genotyped donors of the cohort, an average of roughly 230,000 unique TCR beta nucleotide sequences was sequenced per donor, of which roughly 18% were non-productive. Every discovery cohort repertoire had been produced on one sequencing platform. An earlier analysis of approximately 580 of the donors used high-throughput TCR beta sequencing to judge whether each TCR beta V gene segment behaved as functional or pseudogenic. The later analysis used no new phenotypic data to find candidate immune exposures, relying instead on TCR beta sequences and their occurrence across donors. Several DR-DQ haplotypes were treated as single units for association and clustering because of strong linkage in the cohort. To predict cytomegalovirus infection status, the study combined high-throughput TCR immunosequencing, statistical association of individual TCRs with disease status, and machine learning. In a later analysis, previously published TCR beta repertoires from about 670 donors were re-analyzed and high-resolution HLA genotyping was added so that TCR occurrence patterns could be studied. The study was designed to test whether signatures of past pathogen exposure could be identified by cataloging public T cell receptors. Among the roughly 410 genotyped donors, approximately 76% belonged to the genetic ancestry cluster associated with self-reported Caucasian donors.

V lost 2 bases and J lost 6 bases; the stretch between them is 13 bases long. CDR1 and CDR2 are drawn from the germline V gene: LGHNA, YSLEER. The CDR3 holds 14 amino acids from the cysteine to the phenylalanine. This entry keeps only the CDR3 DNA: 42 bases, framed from base 1. The paper as a whole reports these results and caveats: A total of some 180 TCR beta chains were listed by the study as associated with cytomegalovirus. A later analysis associated 16,951 TCR beta sequences with specific HLA alleles at a false discovery rate of 0.05. In vitro tests confirmed that a few of the cytomegalovirus-associated TCR beta chains recognize cytomegalovirus antigens. In both the original and validation cohorts, the classifier was reported to diagnose cytomegalovirus status with high specificity and sensitivity. The presence/absence analyses assumed that sequencing depth was roughly uniform across donors, and that assumption may not be true. When HLA alleles, especially DR and DQ, strongly co-occurred, attributing TCR associations to individual alleles was difficult. V-gene and J-gene trimming of TCR beta chains was associated with a missense DCLRE1C variant in a later genetic analysis, and the association was replicated in an independent cohort. A group of highly shared sequence variants was considered likely to be a technical artifact of the sequencing pipeline. According to a later analysis, TCR association rates differed among HLA loci, with DRB1 alleles showing the most associated TCRs and HLA-C alleles showing the fewest. Broadly in line with IMGT annotations, most TCR beta V segments showed up in productive rearrangements about 87% or about 30% of the time in an earlier analysis of approximately 600 of the donors. Because HLA typing was missing for some donors at each locus, association tests included only the typed subset. While some public TCRs were present in many individuals, most TCR sequences turned up only very rarely across donors. In a later analysis, most CMV-associated TCR beta chains were found to appear HLA-restricted, with HLA associations seemingly driven largely by CMV exposure. The earlier analysis of 587 of the donors excluded 15 to 20 rarely observed V segments, including chromosome 9 orphons, because counts were too low. It was suggested by the authors that the approach could potentially be generalized to other disease states and immunological phenotypes. Correlated functional status among segregating V segments might be attributable to linkage disequilibrium, but an unknown experimental factor could not be ruled out. According to a later genetic analysis, donors in an Asian-associated ancestry cluster had fewer N-insertions in productive TCRs than the approximately 650-donor mean. Some IMGT-functional V segments, including TRBV6-2 and TRBV6-3, could not be distinguished by the 87-base-pair reads and were therefore excluded. This cohort had only TCR beta chains sequenced, and the lack of alpha or paired-chain data limited which features could be detected. Several of the top co-occurrence clusters appeared to be linked to parvovirus B19, influenza, CMV and Epstein-Barr virus, according to a later analysis. CMV serostatus was the only immune exposure information available for the cohort. In a later analysis, HLA-associated TCR beta chains showed more clonal expansion and lower generation probabilities than non-associated chains that were equally common. A further reported finding was that TCR beta sequences accurately predicted the HLA-A and HLA-B alleles for most subjects in the first cohort.

In the case of this clone: Its cognate antigen has yet to be identified. Base-call qualities are not available, and no considerably larger clone is one nucleotide away.

The library relied on the immunoSEQ multiplex PCR assay. For the multiplex PCR, a mixture combining 60 forward primers for TCR Vbeta segments and 13 reverse primers for TCR Jbeta segments was used. A multiplex PCR assay on genomic DNA amplified the CDR3 region of rearranged TCR beta genes. The Illumina HiSeq System was used to sequence the amplified TCR beta libraries as 87-base-pair reads. From the authors' description of their analysis: In a later analysis, tens of millions of unique TCR beta chains were counted across the approximately 620 repertoires, and approximately 9.9 million of these chains were shared by at least two donors. Raw reads were error-corrected and collapsed into unique sequences with a nearest-neighbor algorithm that merged closely related sequences to remove PCR and sequencing errors. Alignment of CDR3 sequences to IMGT reference sequences was used to assign V, D and J gene segments. For a sequence to be retained, at least a six-nucleotide match to both a V gene segment and a J gene segment was required. Rearrangements were classified as productive when the CDR3 lacked stop codons and remained in frame with V and J, and all other rearrangements were classified as non-productive. CDR3 was defined according to IMGT convention as the region running from the second conserved V-encoded cysteine to the conserved J-encoded phenylalanine. In an earlier analysis of 550 to 650 of the donors, sequences lacking an unambiguous match to a single V gene segment were excluded. In an earlier analysis of 450 to 750 of the donors, a V segment was called functional when productive rearrangements were above 56.7%, and segregating when the standard deviation between donors exceeded 5%. A statistical classification framework was developed to diagnose cytomegalovirus status using the catalog of TCR beta chain sequences. V and J gene assignment, in a later analysis, came from comparing TCR nucleotide sequences with IMGT/GENE-DB human TR gene sequences. A later analysis assigned CDR3 sequences and most-parsimonious VDJ recombination scenarios with the TCRdist pipeline. A later analysis defined each TCR beta chain by its CDR3 amino acid sequence plus V-gene family, and excluded reads lacking a unique V-gene family. In a later analysis, nearly 600 highly shared, low-generation-probability nucleotide sequences were removed to address suspected cross-contamination and a sequencing artifact. For each public chain, a later analysis derived a clonal expansion index from normalized ranks of inferred template counts within each repertoire. In a later analysis, generation probabilities were computed with a VDJ recombination model fitted to out-of-frame rearrangements, and the resulting probabilities were checked against IGoR. In a later analysis, hypergeometric tests were used to score TCR-TCR, TCR-HLA and TCR-CMV co-occurrence, with a repertoire-size bias correction applied to TCR pairs. False discovery rates were estimated in a later analysis by permuting HLA or CMV assignments 20 times. In a later analysis, co-occurring TCRs were grouped using DBSCAN, and TCRdist sequence similarity was added for clustering within HLA-allele-positive subsets. Co-occurrence clustering excluded repertoires with fewer than 30,000 or more than 120,000 public chains, plus five with anomalous nucleotide sharing. What TCRdb holds here is the immuneACCESS table cut down to in-frame rearrangements. Part of the clones is not present; checked against another copy, under half of the missing clones reflect an unresolved V gene, and the others are unexplained. Clone size and V and J calls were adopted from that table, with D and trimming inferred from the DNA. This sample gives about 96,000 clones in total; about 70% of them show up just once. The ten biggest clones cover roughly 3% of the sample.

The cohort was made up of about 670 healthy bone marrow donors. At the time of sampling, all cohort members were nominally healthy, though unrecorded immune exposures were likely present. The donor tested CMV seropositive, placing the donor among the 290 or so seropositive members of the cohort. Every donor gave a peripheral blood sample, and the peripheral blood mononuclear cells from that sample were used for TCR beta sequencing. Genomic DNA was extracted from the blood cell samples with the Qiagen DNeasy Blood Extraction Kit. This clonotype was obtained from a female donor in good health and CMV-seropositive. The V and J genes are TRBV4-3 and TRBJ1-2; a weak D assignment points to TRBD1 (6 bases agree). The sequencing input was PBMCs. This receptor carries the CDR3 CASSQLDSINGYTF. The bases are TGCGCCAGCAGCCAACTGGACAGTATAAATGGCTACACCTTC.